This T cell receptor (beta chain) was sequenced during a study of T-cell reconstitution after alpha-beta-depleted transplantation in children. Unique molecular identifiers featured in how the TCRbeta library was prepared. TCRdb redid the calling of the PCR reads with MiXCR, one entry per CDR3 protein. Found here are about 90,000 distinct CDR3 sequences, roughly 8% of them singletons; the top ten hold approximately 7%. In this sample, this clonotype turned up many times. V trimming: 5 bases; J trimming: 1 base; junction bases outside the gene matches: 16. Germline CDR1 and CDR2: MRHNA and SNTAGT. This CDR3 spans 19 amino acids.

The gene calls are TRBV6-4 and TRBJ2-3, with 9 positions matching TRBD2. The sequence was obtained from a human donor who donated a stem cell graft to a child with congenital amegakaryocytic thrombocytopenia. The specimen was PBMCs from the stem cell graft donor, collected from the stem cell graft. CDR3 residues: CASSRPPAGGILGTDTQYF. In DNA form, the CDR3 reads TGTGCCAGCAGTCGCCCCCCCGCGGGGGGGATATTGGGCACAGATACGCAGTATTTT.